This T cell receptor beta chain was obtained from a study of Ad26.COV2.S vaccination and SARS-CoV-2 variants. The CDR3 is made up of 13 amino acids. Trimming took off 1 base at V and 3 bases at J, with 6 bases between the two ends. CDR1 LNHNV and CDR2 YYDKDF come from the germline V gene (reference sequence). Profiling relied on immunoSEQ multiplex PCR, and the TCRdb table lists in-frame clones only, not all of them. This table holds about 350,000 clones, about 91% found once. Specimen: peripheral blood, collected after recovery from COVID-19. V gene TRBV15 combines with J gene TRBJ2-5, with a weak D call TRBD2 (6 bases). The origin of this receptor is a human donor who had recovered from COVID-19. The DNA for the CDR3 is TGTGCCACCAGCAGAGGGGGGGAAGAGACCCAGTACTTC. It is translated as CATSRGGEETQYF.